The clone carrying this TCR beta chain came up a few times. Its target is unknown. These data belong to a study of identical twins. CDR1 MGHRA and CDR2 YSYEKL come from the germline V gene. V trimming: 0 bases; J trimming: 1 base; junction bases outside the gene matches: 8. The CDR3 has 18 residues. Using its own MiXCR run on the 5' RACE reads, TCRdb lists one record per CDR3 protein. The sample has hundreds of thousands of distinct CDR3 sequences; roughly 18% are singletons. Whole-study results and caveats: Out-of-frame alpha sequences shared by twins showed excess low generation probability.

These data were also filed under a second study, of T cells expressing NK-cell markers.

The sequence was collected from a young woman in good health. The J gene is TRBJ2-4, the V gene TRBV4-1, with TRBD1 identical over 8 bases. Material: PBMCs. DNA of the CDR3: TGCGCCAGCAGCCAAGATATTAGAGGACAGGGCGCCAAAAACATTCAGTACTTC. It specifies CASSQDIRGQGAKNIQYF.